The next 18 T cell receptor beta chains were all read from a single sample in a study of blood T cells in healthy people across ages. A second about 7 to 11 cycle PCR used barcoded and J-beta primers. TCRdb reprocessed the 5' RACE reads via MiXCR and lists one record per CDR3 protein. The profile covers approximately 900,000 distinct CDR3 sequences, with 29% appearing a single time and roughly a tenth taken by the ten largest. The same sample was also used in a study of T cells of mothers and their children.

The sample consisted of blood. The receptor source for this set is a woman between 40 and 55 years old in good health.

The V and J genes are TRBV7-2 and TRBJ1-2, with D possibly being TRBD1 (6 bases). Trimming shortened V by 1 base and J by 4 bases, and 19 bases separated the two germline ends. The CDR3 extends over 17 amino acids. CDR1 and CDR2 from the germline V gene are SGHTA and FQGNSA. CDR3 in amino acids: CASSLEAGEAFGYGYTF. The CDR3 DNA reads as TGTGCCAGCAGCTTAGAGGCAGGGGAGGCATTTGGCTATGGCTACACCTTC.

DNA for the CDR3: TGTGCCAGCAGCTCGCTTACTAGCGGGGCATACACAGATACGCAGTATTTT. As protein: CASSSLTSGAYTDTQYF. V and J are TRBV7-2 and TRBJ2-3; 10 bases map to TRBD2. The junction had 9 bases not matched to a gene; V was cut back by 4 bases and J by 2 bases. Germline V gene sequence: CDR1 SGHTA, CDR2 FQGNSA. This CDR3 region has 17 residues.

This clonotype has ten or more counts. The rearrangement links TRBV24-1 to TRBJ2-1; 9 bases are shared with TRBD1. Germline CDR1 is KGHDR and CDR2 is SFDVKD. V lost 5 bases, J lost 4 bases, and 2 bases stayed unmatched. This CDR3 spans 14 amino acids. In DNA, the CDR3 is TGTGCCACCAGTGGACAGGGGGGGTACAATGAGCAGTTCTTC. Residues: CATSGQGGYNEQFF.

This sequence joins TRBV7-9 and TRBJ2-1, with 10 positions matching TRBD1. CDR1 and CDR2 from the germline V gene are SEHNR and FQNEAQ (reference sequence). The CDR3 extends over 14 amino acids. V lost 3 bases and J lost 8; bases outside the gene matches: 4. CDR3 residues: CASSLGQGIDEQFF. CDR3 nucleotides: TGTGCCAGCAGCTTGGGACAGGGGATCGATGAGCAGTTCTTC.

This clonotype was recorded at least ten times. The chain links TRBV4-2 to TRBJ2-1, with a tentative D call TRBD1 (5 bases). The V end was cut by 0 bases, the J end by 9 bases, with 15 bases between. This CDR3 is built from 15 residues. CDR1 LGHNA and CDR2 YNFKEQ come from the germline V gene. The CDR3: CASSQDPTQGVEQFF. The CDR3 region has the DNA TGTGCCAGCAGCCAAGATCCGACTCAGGGCGTTGAGCAGTTCTTC.

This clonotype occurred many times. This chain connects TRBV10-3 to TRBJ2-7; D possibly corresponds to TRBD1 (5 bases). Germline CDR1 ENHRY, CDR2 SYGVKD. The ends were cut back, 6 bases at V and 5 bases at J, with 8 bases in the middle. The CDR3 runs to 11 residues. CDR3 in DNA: TGTGCCATCAGCCAGGGTAACGAGCAGTACTTC. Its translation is CAISQGNEQYF.

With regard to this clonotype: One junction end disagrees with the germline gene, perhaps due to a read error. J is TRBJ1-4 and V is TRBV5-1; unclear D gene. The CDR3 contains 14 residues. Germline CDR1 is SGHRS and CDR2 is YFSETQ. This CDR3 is CASRPGSRGEKPFF. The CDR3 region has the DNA TGCGCCAGCAGGCCGGGTTCCCGGGGTGAAAAACCGTTTTTT.

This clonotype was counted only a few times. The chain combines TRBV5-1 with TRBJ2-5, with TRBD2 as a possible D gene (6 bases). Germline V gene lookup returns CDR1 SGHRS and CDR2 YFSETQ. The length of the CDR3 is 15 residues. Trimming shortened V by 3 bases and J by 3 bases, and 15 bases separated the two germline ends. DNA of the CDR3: TGCGCCAGCAGCTGGGGGGTGGCAGAAGAAGAGACCCAGTACTTC. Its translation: CASSWGVAEEETQYF.

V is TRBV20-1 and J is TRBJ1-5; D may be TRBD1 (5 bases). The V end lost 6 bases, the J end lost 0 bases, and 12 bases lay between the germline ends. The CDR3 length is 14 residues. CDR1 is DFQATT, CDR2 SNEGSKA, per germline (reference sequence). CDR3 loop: CSAKRGNSNQPQHF. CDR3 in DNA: TGCAGTGCCAAGCGGGGGAATAGCAATCAGCCCCAGCATTTT.

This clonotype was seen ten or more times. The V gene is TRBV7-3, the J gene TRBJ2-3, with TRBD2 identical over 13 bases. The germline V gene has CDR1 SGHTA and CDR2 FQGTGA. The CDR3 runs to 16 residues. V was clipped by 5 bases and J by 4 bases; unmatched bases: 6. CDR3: CASSTGTSGVSDTQYF. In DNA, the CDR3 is TGTGCCAGCAGCACCGGGACTAGCGGGGTCTCAGATACGCAGTATTTT.

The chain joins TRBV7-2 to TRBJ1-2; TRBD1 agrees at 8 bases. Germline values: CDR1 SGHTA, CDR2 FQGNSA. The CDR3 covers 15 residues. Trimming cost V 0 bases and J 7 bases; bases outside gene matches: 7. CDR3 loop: CASSLAPTGGGGYTF. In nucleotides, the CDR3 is TGTGCCAGCAGCTTAGCCCCAACAGGGGGAGGTGGCTACACCTTC.

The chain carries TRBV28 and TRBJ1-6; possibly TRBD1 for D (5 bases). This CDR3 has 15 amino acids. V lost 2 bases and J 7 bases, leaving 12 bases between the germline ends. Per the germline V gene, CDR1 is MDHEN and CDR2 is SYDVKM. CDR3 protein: CASSLTGGTNSPLHF. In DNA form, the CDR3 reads TGTGCCAGCAGTTTAACGGGGGGGACGAATTCACCCCTCCACTTT. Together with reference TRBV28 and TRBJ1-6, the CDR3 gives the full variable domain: DVKVTQSSRYLVKRTGEKVFLECVQDMDHENMFWYRQDPGLGLRLIYFSYDVKMKEKGDIPEGYSVSREKKERFSLILESASTNQTSMYLCASSLTGGTNSPLHFGNGTRLTVT.

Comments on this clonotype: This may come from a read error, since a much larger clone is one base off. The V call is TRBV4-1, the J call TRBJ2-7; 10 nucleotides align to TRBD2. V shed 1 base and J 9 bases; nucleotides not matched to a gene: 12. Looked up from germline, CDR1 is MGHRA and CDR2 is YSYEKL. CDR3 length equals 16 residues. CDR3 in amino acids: CASSQGPSGGVPGQYF. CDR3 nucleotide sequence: TGCGCCAGCAGCCAAGGGCCTAGCGGGGGCGTCCCGGGGCAGTACTTC.

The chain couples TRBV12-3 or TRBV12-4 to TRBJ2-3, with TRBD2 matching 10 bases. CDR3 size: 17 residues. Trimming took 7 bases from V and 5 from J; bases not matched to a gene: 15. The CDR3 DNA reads TGTGCCAGCATCCTCGGGGCTAGCGGGGGTAGGGGAGATACGCAGTATTTT. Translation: CASILGASGGRGDTQYF.

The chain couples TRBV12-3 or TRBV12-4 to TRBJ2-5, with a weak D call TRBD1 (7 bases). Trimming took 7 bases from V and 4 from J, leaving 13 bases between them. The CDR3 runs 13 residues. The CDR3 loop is CASKGAGTETQYF. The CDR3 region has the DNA TGTGCCAGCAAGGGGGCGGGAACAGAGACCCAGTACTTC.

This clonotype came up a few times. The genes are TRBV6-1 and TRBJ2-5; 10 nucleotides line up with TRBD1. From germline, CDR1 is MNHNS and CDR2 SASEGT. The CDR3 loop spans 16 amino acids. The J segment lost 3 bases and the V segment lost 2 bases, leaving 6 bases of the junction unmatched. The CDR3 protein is CASSEWDRGSEETQYF. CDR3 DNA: TGTGCCAGCAGTGAATGGGACAGGGGTAGTGAAGAGACCCAGTACTTC.

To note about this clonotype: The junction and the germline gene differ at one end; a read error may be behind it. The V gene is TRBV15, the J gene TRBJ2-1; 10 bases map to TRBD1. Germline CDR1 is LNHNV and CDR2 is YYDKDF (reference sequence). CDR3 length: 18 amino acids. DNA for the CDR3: TGTGCCACCAGCAGAGATCGAATTAGGGACAGGGGTTACAATGAGCGGTTCTTC. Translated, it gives CATSRDRIRDRGYNERFF.

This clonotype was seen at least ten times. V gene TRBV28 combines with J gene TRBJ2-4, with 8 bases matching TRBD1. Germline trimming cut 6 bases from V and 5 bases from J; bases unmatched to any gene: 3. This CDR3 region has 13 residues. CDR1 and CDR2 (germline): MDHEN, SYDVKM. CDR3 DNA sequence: TGTGCCAGCAGACAGGGACAGGAAAACATTCAGTACTTC. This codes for CASRQGQENIQYF.